A selection of T cell receptor beta chains follows, all from one sample in a study of graft-versus-host responses after intestinal transplantation. Using immunoSEQ multiplex PCR, the repertoire was profiled, and TCRdb retains in-frame clones only, with some absent. The sample has more than 9,500 clones; more than 25% are singletons. This specimen was alloreactive CD8+ T cells from a mixed lymphocyte reaction culture, taken before intestinal transplant. All receptors come from a human patient who received an intestinal transplant. CDR3s include the opening cysteine and the closing phenylalanine or tryptophan. The D gene is left open where the match is weak. Only some rows state a clone size, as once, few, many or a class for expanded clones.

clone size: few; D gene: NA; V gene: TRBV6-1; J gene: TRBJ2-1; CDR3 protein: CASSEGSTYNEQFF; CDR3 DNA: TGTGCCAGCAGTGAAGGGAGTACCTACAATGAGCAGTTCTTC
clone size: NA; D gene: NA; V gene: TRBV28; J gene: TRBJ1-5; CDR3 protein: CASSLWASNQPQHF; CDR3 DNA: TGTGCCAGCAGTTTATGGGCCAGCAATCAGCCCCAGCATTTT
clone size: NA; D gene: TRBD2; V gene: TRBV6-6; J gene: TRBJ2-7; CDR3 protein: CASSPGTSGYEQYF; CDR3 DNA: TGTGCCAGCAGTCCCGGGACTAGCGGGTACGAGCAGTACTTC
clone size: few; D gene: NA; V gene: TRBV11-2; J gene: TRBJ1-1; CDR3 protein: CASRREGGATEAFF; CDR3 DNA: TGTGCCAGCCGCAGGGAGGGCGGCGCCACTGAAGCTTTCTTT
clone size: few; D gene: NA; V gene: TRBV19; J gene: TRBJ1-5; CDR3 protein: CASSPENSNQPQHF; CDR3 DNA: TGTGCCAGTAGTCCCGAGAATAGCAATCAGCCCCAGCATTTT
clone size: few; D gene: NA; V gene: TRBV7-6; J gene: TRBJ1-1; CDR3 protein: CASSLFADGGNTEAFF; CDR3 DNA: TGTGCCAGCAGCTTATTTGCGGACGGGGGAAACACTGAAGCTTTCTTT
clone size: once; D gene: NA; V gene: TRBV4-1; J gene: TRBJ2-1; CDR3 protein: CASSRSWPHNEQFF; CDR3 DNA: TGCGCCAGCAGCCGAAGTTGGCCACATAATGAGCAGTTCTTC
clone size: few; D gene: TRBD2; V gene: TRBV7-8; J gene: TRBJ2-7; CDR3 protein: CASSLLSGLANEQYF; CDR3 DNA: TGTGCCAGCAGCTTACTGTCGGGACTAGCAAACGAGCAGTACTTC
clone size: NA; D gene: TRBD2; V gene: TRBV7-9; J gene: TRBJ2-4; CDR3 protein: CASSSVSGAKNIQYF; CDR3 DNA: TGTGCCAGCAGCTCCGTTAGCGGGGCCAAAAACATTCAGTACTTC
clone size: NA; D gene: TRBD2; V gene: TRBV7-3; J gene: TRBJ2-1; CDR3 protein: CASSYTGTSGMSEQFF; CDR3 DNA: TGTGCCAGCAGCTACACCGGGACTAGCGGGATGAGTGAGCAGTTCTTC
clone size: few; D gene: NA; V gene: TRBV13; J gene: TRBJ1-3; CDR3 protein: CASSLVSEPSGNTIYF; CDR3 DNA: TGTGCCAGCAGCTTAGTAAGCGAACCCTCTGGAAACACCATATATTTT
clone size: NA; D gene: TRBD1; V gene: TRBV9; J gene: TRBJ2-7; CDR3 protein: CASSAAGQGHYEQYF; CDR3 DNA: TGTGCCAGCAGCGCCGCCGGACAGGGACACTACGAGCAGTACTTC
clone size: medium-sized; D gene: NA; V gene: TRBV29-1; J gene: TRBJ1-1; CDR3 protein: CSAQGNAEAFF; CDR3 DNA: TGCAGCGCACAGGGTAATGCTGAAGCTTTCTTT
clone size: NA; D gene: TRBD1; V gene: TRBV7-9; J gene: TRBJ2-1; CDR3 protein: CASTHTDRGSYNEQFF; CDR3 DNA: TGTGCCAGCACCCATACAGACAGGGGCTCCTACAATGAGCAGTTCTTC
clone size: few; D gene: NA; V gene: TRBV19; J gene: TRBJ1-1; CDR3 protein: CASGGSAEEAFF; CDR3 DNA: TGTGCCAGTGGGGGGAGTGCCGAAGAAGCTTTCTTT
clone size: NA; D gene: NA; V gene: TRBV19; J gene: TRBJ2-1; CDR3 protein: CASSTGSSYNEQFF; CDR3 DNA: TGTGCCAGTAGTACGGGGAGCTCCTACAATGAGCAGTTCTTC
clone size: NA; D gene: NA; V gene: TRBV6-6; J gene: TRBJ1-2; CDR3 protein: CASSFLPGGYGYTF; CDR3 DNA: TGTGCCAGCAGTTTTTTGCCGGGAGGCTATGGCTACACCTTC
clone size: NA; D gene: NA; V gene: TRBV6-6; J gene: TRBJ1-6; CDR3 protein: CASGEPNSPLHF; CDR3 DNA: TGTGCCAGCGGGGAGCCCAATTCACCCCTCCACTTT
clone size: few; D gene: NA; V gene: TRBV6-1; J gene: TRBJ1-6; CDR3 protein: CACTWGPGSPLHF; CDR3 DNA: TGTGCCTGCACATGGGGGCCTGGTTCACCCCTCCACTTT
clone size: medium-sized; D gene: TRBD1; V gene: TRBV5-1; J gene: TRBJ1-5; CDR3 protein: CASSWTGGGQPQHF; CDR3 DNA: TGCGCCAGCAGCTGGACAGGGGGAGGGCAGCCCCAGCATTTT
clone size: NA; D gene: NA; V gene: TRBV19; J gene: TRBJ1-1; CDR3 protein: CASREGNTEAFF; CDR3 DNA: TGTGCCAGTAGGGAGGGGAACACTGAAGCTTTCTTT
clone size: NA; D gene: NA; V gene: TRBV9; J gene: TRBJ2-1; CDR3 protein: CASSLDGSYNEQFF; CDR3 DNA: TGTGCCAGCAGCTTAGACGGCTCCTACAATGAGCAGTTCTTC
clone size: NA; D gene: TRBD2; V gene: TRBV9; J gene: TRBJ2-1; CDR3 protein: CASSVTGGGVNEQFF; CDR3 DNA: TGTGCCAGCAGCGTAACGGGCGGGGGTGTCAATGAGCAGTTCTTC
clone size: few; D gene: TRBD1; V gene: TRBV5-3; J gene: TRBJ2-1; CDR3 protein: CAPRLGTGSYNEQFF; CDR3 DNA: TGTGCCCCCCGTCTGGGGACAGGTAGCTACAATGAGCAGTTCTTC
clone size: few; D gene: NA; V gene: TRBV10-1; J gene: TRBJ1-4; CDR3 protein: CAYPWGGCGEKLFF; CDR3 DNA: TGCGCCTACCCCTGGGGGGGGTGCGGTGAAAAACTGTTTTTT
clone size: NA; D gene: NA; V gene: TRBV20-1; J gene: TRBJ2-1; CDR3 protein: CSAAGYNEQFF; CDR3 DNA: TGCAGTGCAGCGGGTTACAATGAGCAGTTCTTC
clone size: few; D gene: TRBD2; V gene: TRBV14; J gene: TRBJ2-5; CDR3 protein: CASRRGGEAETQYF; CDR3 DNA: TGTGCCAGCAGGCGCGGGGGGGAGGCAGAGACCCAGTACTTC
clone size: medium-sized; D gene: TRBD1; V gene: TRBV4-1; J gene: TRBJ1-1; CDR3 protein: CASSQLMDRGAAGNTEAFF; CDR3 DNA: TGCGCCAGCAGCCAACTCATGGACAGGGGGGCGGCGGGTAACACTGAAGCTTTCTTT
clone size: few; D gene: NA; V gene: TRBV5-6; J gene: TRBJ1-1; CDR3 protein: CASSPLGDTEAFF; CDR3 DNA: TGTGCCAGCAGCCCCCTGGGAGACACTGAAGCTTTCTTT
clone size: NA; D gene: TRBD2; V gene: TRBV9; J gene: TRBJ2-1; CDR3 protein: CASSAGLVGNEQFF; CDR3 DNA: TGTGCCAGCAGCGCCGGACTAGTCGGTAATGAGCAGTTCTTC
clone size: NA; D gene: NA; V gene: TRBV19; J gene: TRBJ2-7; CDR3 protein: CASRGSQGRREQYF; CDR3 DNA: TGTGCCAGTAGGGGGTCCCAGGGGCGGCGGGAGCAGTACTTC
clone size: few; D gene: NA; V gene: TRBV6-1; J gene: TRBJ1-1; CDR3 protein: CASSDARNTEAFF; CDR3 DNA: TGTGCCAGCAGTGATGCGAGGAACACTGAAGCTTTCTTT
clone size: few; D gene: TRBD2; V gene: TRBV7-8; J gene: TRBJ2-3; CDR3 protein: CASSLLSGGGTDTQYF; CDR3 DNA: TGTGCCAGCAGCTTACTTAGCGGGGGGGGCACAGATACGCAGTATTTT
clone size: NA; D gene: TRBD1; V gene: TRBV12-5; J gene: TRBJ2-5; CDR3 protein: CASATDPGQGGETQYF; CDR3 DNA: TGTGCTAGTGCCACTGACCCGGGACAGGGAGGGGAGACCCAGTACTTC
clone size: NA; D gene: TRBD2; V gene: TRBV29-1; J gene: TRBJ2-3; CDR3 protein: CSSLRLRTSTQYF; CDR3 DNA: TGCAGCTCCTTAAGACTTAGGACTAGCACGCAGTATTTT
clone size: NA; D gene: NA; V gene: TRBV7-9; J gene: TRBJ1-6; CDR3 protein: CASSLGGVGNSPLHF; CDR3 DNA: TGTGCCAGCAGCTTAGGCGGGGTGGGGAATTCACCCCTCCACTTT
clone size: NA; D gene: NA; V gene: TRBV2; J gene: TRBJ2-1; CDR3 protein: CASSEGGGPYNEQFF; CDR3 DNA: TGTGCCAGCAGTGAAGGTGGGGGCCCCTACAATGAGCAGTTCTTC
clone size: NA; D gene: NA; V gene: TRBV4-2; J gene: TRBJ2-7; CDR3 protein: CASSQDSPSYEQYF; CDR3 DNA: TGTGCCAGCAGCCAAGATTCCCCGTCCTACGAGCAGTACTTC
clone size: few; D gene: TRBD1; V gene: TRBV6-6; J gene: TRBJ2-7; CDR3 protein: CASSWGQGGYEQYF; CDR3 DNA: TGTGCCAGCAGTTGGGGACAGGGTGGCTACGAGCAGTACTTC
clone size: few; D gene: TRBD1; V gene: TRBV4-1; J gene: TRBJ2-1; CDR3 protein: CASSQGGWTGAYNEQFF; CDR3 DNA: TGCGCCAGCAGCCAAGGGGGGTGGACAGGGGCATACAATGAGCAGTTCTTC
clone size: NA; D gene: NA; V gene: TRBV4-1; J gene: TRBJ2-1; CDR3 protein: CASSQVITVHNEQFF; CDR3 DNA: TGCGCCAGCAGCCAAGTAATAACAGTACACAATGAGCAGTTCTTC
clone size: few; D gene: NA; V gene: TRBV7-3; J gene: TRBJ2-3; CDR3 protein: CASSLTLGLTDTQYF; CDR3 DNA: TGTGCCAGCAGCTTAACATTGGGACTCACAGATACGCAGTATTTT
clone size: few; D gene: NA; V gene: TRBV21-1; J gene: TRBJ1-2; CDR3 protein: CASSAKQGGQKPYGYTF; CDR3 DNA: TGTGCCAGCAGCGCAAAGCAGGGGGGACAGAAACCTTATGGCTACACCTTC
clone size: few; D gene: NA; V gene: TRBV5-1; J gene: TRBJ2-7; CDR3 protein: CASSFGGPYEQYF; CDR3 DNA: TGCGCCAGCAGCTTCGGGGGGCCCTACGAGCAGTACTTC
clone size: few; D gene: NA; V gene: TRBV27; J gene: TRBJ2-5; CDR3 protein: CASSSGVQETQYF; CDR3 DNA: TGTGCCAGCAGTTCAGGGGTCCAAGAGACCCAGTACTTC
clone size: NA; D gene: NA; V gene: TRBV7-6; J gene: TRBJ2-1; CDR3 protein: CASSLLVASYNEQFF; CDR3 DNA: TGTGCCAGCAGCTTATTGGTAGCGTCCTACAATGAGCAGTTCTTC
clone size: NA; D gene: NA; V gene: TRBV2; J gene: TRBJ2-5; CDR3 protein: CASTGQLETQYF; CDR3 DNA: TGTGCCAGCACCGGACAGTTAGAGACCCAGTACTTC
clone size: NA; D gene: NA; V gene: TRBV2; J gene: TRBJ2-2; CDR3 protein: CASSGTANTGELFF; CDR3 DNA: TGTGCCAGCAGTGGGACTGCGAACACCGGGGAGCTGTTTTTT
clone size: few; D gene: NA; V gene: TRBV2; J gene: TRBJ2-1; CDR3 protein: CASSEVLAGNEQFF; CDR3 DNA: TGTGCCAGCAGTGAAGTTCTGGCGGGGAATGAGCAGTTCTTC
clone size: few; D gene: TRBD1; V gene: TRBV6-5; J gene: TRBJ1-6; CDR3 protein: CASKDRGWSPLHF; CDR3 DNA: TGTGCCAGCAAGGACAGGGGGTGGTCACCCCTCCACTTT
clone size: few; D gene: NA; V gene: TRBV21-1; J gene: TRBJ2-2; CDR3 protein: CASSSQRYGTGNTGELFF; CDR3 DNA: TGTGCCAGCAGCAGTCAACGATACGGGACAGGGAACACCGGGGAGCTGTTTTTT
clone size: few; D gene: NA; V gene: TRBV29-1; J gene: TRBJ1-1; CDR3 protein: CSARLNTEAFF; CDR3 DNA: TGCAGCGCCCGGTTGAACACTGAAGCTTTCTTT
clone size: few; D gene: TRBD1; V gene: TRBV6-5; J gene: TRBJ2-7; CDR3 protein: CASSYIGTGYEQYF; CDR3 DNA: TGTGCCAGCAGTTATATCGGGACAGGCTACGAGCAGTACTTC
clone size: few; D gene: TRBD2; V gene: TRBV18; J gene: TRBJ2-3; CDR3 protein: CASSPQGLVEYDTQYF; CDR3 DNA: TGTGCCAGCTCACCCCAGGGACTAGTGGAGTACGATACGCAGTATTTT
clone size: NA; D gene: NA; V gene: TRBV5-4; J gene: TRBJ2-3; CDR3 protein: CASSLSSTDTQYF; CDR3 DNA: TGTGCCAGCAGCTTGTCGAGCACAGATACGCAGTATTTT
clone size: NA; D gene: NA; V gene: TRBV15; J gene: TRBJ1-1; CDR3 protein: CATSRRVKGSTEAFF; CDR3 DNA: TGTGCCACCAGCAGACGGGTGAAGGGGTCCACTGAAGCTTTCTTT
clone size: NA; D gene: NA; V gene: TRBV12-5; J gene: TRBJ1-5; CDR3 protein: CASGLGGDRGNQPQHF; CDR3 DNA: TGTGCTAGTGGTTTAGGAGGGGACCGGGGGAATCAGCCCCAGCATTTT
clone size: NA; D gene: NA; V gene: TRBV9; J gene: TRBJ2-3; CDR3 protein: CASSGTPGLLLDTQYF; CDR3 DNA: TGTGCCAGCAGCGGGACCCCGGGACTCCTCCTGGATACGCAGTATTTT